These 30 T cell receptor beta chains were sequenced from one sample in a study of T cells expressing NK-cell markers (dated by TCRdb to 2020 to 2022). Library construction relied on 5' RACE. Sequencing used an Illumina HiSeq 2000. Reprocessed by TCRdb, the reads give a single entry per CDR3 protein sequence, without DNA. For this sample, the table gives 300,000 to 450,000 distinct CDR3 sequences. The biggest ten clones account for roughly 5.2% of the sample. Sequencing was performed on blood T cells: a sorted CD56 or NKG2C T cell subset, CD4+ or CD8+ T cells, or bulk PBMC T cells (not recorded which). The receptors shown here come from a man aged 18-75 years in good health.

V gene TRBV6-6 combines with J gene TRBJ2-3; TCRdb returns TRBD2, unconfirmable since there is no DNA. CDR1 is MNHNY, CDR2 SVGAGI, per germline (reference sequence). The CDR3 totals 12 residues. This chain's CDR3 is CASREAKDTQYF.

The gene calls are TRBV7-9 and TRBJ2-7; TCRdb indicates TRBD1, and absent DNA this call remains unverified. Germline values: CDR1 SEHNR, CDR2 FQNEAQ (reference sequence). The CDR3 loop spans 14 amino acids. The CDR3 is CASSLDRGLREQYF. The variable domain in full, with the rest retrieved from reference TRBV7-9 and TRBJ2-7, is DTGVSQNPRHKITKRGQNVTFRCDPISEHNRLYWYRQTLGQGPEFLTYFQNEAQLEKSRLLSDRFSAERPKGSFSTLEIQRTEQGDSAMYLCASSLDRGLREQYFGPGTRLTVT.

The chain links TRBV29-1 to TRBJ1-2; without DNA, the TCRdb call of TRBD1 cannot be checked. The CDR3 contains 15 residues. Germline V lookup: CDR1 SQVTM, CDR2 ANQGSEA. This chain's CDR3 is CSVGEVTWGGYGYTF.

V and J are TRBV2 and TRBJ2-7. CDR3 length: 11 amino acids. Germline assignment: CDR1 SNHLY and CDR2 FYNNEI. The CDR3 region is CASSKTYEQYF.

The rearrangement joins TRBV16 to TRBJ2-2; TCRdb selects TRBD1, and the lack of DNA leaves this call unchecked. The CDR3 length is 15 residues. In germline, CDR1 is KGHSY, CDR2 FQNENV. The CDR3 spells CASSQSNALTGELFF.

This rearrangement joins TRBV20-1 to TRBJ2-5. This CDR3 region has 14 residues. CDR1 DFQATT and CDR2 SNEGSKA come from the germline V gene (reference sequence). The CDR3 region is CSAFIVHLGETQYF.

V and J are TRBV7-9 and TRBJ2-7; there is no DNA to check the TCRdb D call of TRBD1. There are 13 residues in the CDR3. Germline V CDR1 and CDR2: SEHNR, FQNEAQ (reference sequence). The CDR3: CASSEQGLGEQYF.

CDR3 region: CASSPILGLAGPSYEQYF. J is TRBJ2-7 and V is TRBV11-2; TCRdb returns TRBD2, unconfirmable since there is no DNA. The CDR3 spans 18 residues. Germline values: CDR1 SGHAT, CDR2 FQNNGV.

This sequence joins TRBV27 and TRBJ2-1; TCRdb returns TRBD2, unconfirmable since there is no DNA. Germline V gene data show CDR1 as MNHEY and CDR2 as SMNVEV (reference sequence). The CDR3 loop spans 14 amino acids. CDR3 protein: CASSRSGGAREQFF.

This sequence joins TRBV20-1 and TRBJ2-7. Germline loops: CDR1 DFQATT, CDR2 SNEGSKA (reference sequence). CDR3 size: 11 residues. CDR3 in amino acids: CSGVSSYEQYF.

The rearrangement uses TRBV18 and TRBJ2-1. The V gene's germline CDR1 is KGHSH and CDR2 LQKENI. The CDR3 extends over 14 amino acids. CDR3 loop: CASSPPGSRSEQFF.

CDR3: CSASWADMNTEAFF. The chain carries TRBV20-1 and TRBJ1-1; as DNA is missing, the TRBD1 call by TCRdb cannot be tested. Germline V gives CDR1 DFQATT, CDR2 SNEGSKA (reference sequence). The CDR3 covers 14 residues.

J is TRBJ2-2 and V is TRBV2; without DNA, the TCRdb call of TRBD1 cannot be checked. From germline, CDR1 is SNHLY and CDR2 FYNNEI. The CDR3 consists of 16 residues. The CDR3 here is CASSANRGPVSGELFF.

The chain has TRBV20-1 and TRBJ2-5; the TCRdb D gene call, TRBD2, has no DNA to confirm it. CDR1 is DFQATT, CDR2 SNEGSKA, per germline (reference sequence). This CDR3 has 11 residues. This chain's CDR3 is CSAPLSGGPYF.

The genes are TRBV5-1 and TRBJ2-4. The CDR3 is made up of 17 amino acids. Germline V gene lookup returns CDR1 SGHRS and CDR2 YFSETQ. Here the CDR3 reads CASSPLSSGVAKNIQYF.

The chain couples TRBV5-6 to TRBJ2-1. The V gene's germline CDR1 is SGHDT and CDR2 YYEEEE. The CDR3 spans 15 residues. The CDR3 protein is CASSVSWQVENEQFF.

The V call is TRBV12-3 or TRBV12-4, the J call TRBJ2-2; as DNA is missing, the TRBD2 call by TCRdb cannot be tested. The CDR3 loop spans 14 amino acids. The CDR3 is CASSSPSRTGELFF.

This rearrangement joins TRBV11-1 to TRBJ1-1. This CDR3 comprises 13 residues. Germline lookup yields CDR1 SGHAT and CDR2 FQDESV (reference sequence). The chain's CDR3 is CASSPREYSEAFF.

V and J are TRBV7-9 and TRBJ1-5. The germline V gene encodes CDR1 SEHNR and CDR2 FQNEAQ (reference sequence). The CDR3 has 13 residues. The CDR3: CASSLTGLEPQHF.

This chain uses TRBV28 with TRBJ2-3; the TRBD2 assignment by TCRdb is unverifiable without DNA. The CDR3 spans 14 residues. Germline lookup yields CDR1 MDHEN and CDR2 SYDVKM. The CDR3: CASSSGGLADTQYF. The full variable domain, rest sourced from reference TRBV28 and TRBJ2-3, is DVKVTQSSRYLVKRTGEKVFLECVQDMDHENMFWYRQDPGLGLRLIYFSYDVKMKEKGDIPEGYSVSREKKERFSLILESASTNQTSMYLCASSSGGLADTQYFGPGTRLTVL.

The chain carries TRBV7-2 and TRBJ2-1; TCRdb picks TRBD2, but there is no DNA to check that call. The CDR3 is made up of 14 amino acids. The germline CDR1 and CDR2 sequences are SGHTA and FQGNSA. CDR3 residues: CASTVGIAQGEQFF.

The chain combines TRBV5-6 with TRBJ1-1; TCRdb's D gene call, TRBD1, goes unchecked for lack of DNA. Germline V gene data show CDR1 as SGHDT and CDR2 as YYEEEE. The CDR3 loop spans 15 amino acids. CDR3 protein: CASSLGPGAGTEAFF.

The chain uses TRBV4-2 and TRBJ1-4; TCRdb outputs TRBD1, but without DNA this stays unchecked. This CDR3 region has 16 residues. CDR1 LGHNA and CDR2 YNFKEQ come from the germline V gene. The CDR3 reads CASSQDRGGLGEKLFF.

V and J are TRBV6-4 and TRBJ2-3. Germline loops: CDR1 MRHNA, CDR2 SNTAGT. The CDR3 is 14 amino acids. The chain's CDR3 is CASSDLRTKNTQYF.

The chain combines TRBV20-1 with TRBJ2-1; TCRdb designates TRBD1, a call that cannot be tested without DNA. The CDR3 sequence is 14 residues long. Per germline, CDR1 DFQATT and CDR2 SNEGSKA (reference sequence). The CDR3 loop reads CSAQALGTYNEQFF.

The chain is built from TRBV5-5 and TRBJ1-6. The CDR3 loop spans 16 amino acids. Germline V gene data show CDR1 as SGHKS and CDR2 as YYEKEE (reference sequence). The chain's CDR3 is CASSSDLNSYNSPLHF.

The chain is built from TRBV7-7 and TRBJ2-2; TCRdb's D gene call, TRBD1, goes unchecked for lack of DNA. Looked up from germline, CDR1 is SSHAT and CDR2 is FNYEAQ (reference sequence). The length of the CDR3 is 14 residues. The CDR3 is CASSLGGPTGELFF.

CDR3 protein: CASSPLDVWGYTF. This chain uses TRBV7-2 with TRBJ1-2; TCRdb returns TRBD1, unconfirmable since there is no DNA. The CDR3 has 13 amino acids. Germline CDR1 is SGHTA and CDR2 is FQGNSA.

The gene calls are TRBV6-5 and TRBJ2-5; the TRBD1 assignment by TCRdb is unverifiable without DNA. The V gene's germline CDR1 is MNHEY and CDR2 SVGAGI. The CDR3 is 16 residues long. The chain's CDR3 is CASSSGFRAGRETQYF.

The chain combines TRBV7-9 with TRBJ2-1. Germline V CDR1 and CDR2: SEHNR, FQNEAQ (reference sequence). This CDR3 comprises 15 residues. CDR3 amino acids: CASSLTRNTYNEQFF.